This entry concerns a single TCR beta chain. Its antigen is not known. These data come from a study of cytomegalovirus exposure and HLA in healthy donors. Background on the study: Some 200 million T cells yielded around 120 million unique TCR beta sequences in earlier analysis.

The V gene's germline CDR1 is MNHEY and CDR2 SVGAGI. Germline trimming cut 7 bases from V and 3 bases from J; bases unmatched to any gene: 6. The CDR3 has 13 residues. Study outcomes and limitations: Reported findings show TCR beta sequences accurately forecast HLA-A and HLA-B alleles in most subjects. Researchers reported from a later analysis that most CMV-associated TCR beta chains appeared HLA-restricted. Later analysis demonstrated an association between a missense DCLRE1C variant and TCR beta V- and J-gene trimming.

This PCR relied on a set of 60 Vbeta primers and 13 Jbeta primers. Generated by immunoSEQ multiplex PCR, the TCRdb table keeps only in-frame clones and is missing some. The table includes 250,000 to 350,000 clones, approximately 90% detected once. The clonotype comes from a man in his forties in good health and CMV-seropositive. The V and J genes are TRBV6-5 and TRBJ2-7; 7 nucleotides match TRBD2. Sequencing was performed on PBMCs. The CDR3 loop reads CASTRTRVYEQYF. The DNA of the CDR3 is TGTGCCAGCACCCGGACTAGGGTCTACGAGCAGTACTTC.